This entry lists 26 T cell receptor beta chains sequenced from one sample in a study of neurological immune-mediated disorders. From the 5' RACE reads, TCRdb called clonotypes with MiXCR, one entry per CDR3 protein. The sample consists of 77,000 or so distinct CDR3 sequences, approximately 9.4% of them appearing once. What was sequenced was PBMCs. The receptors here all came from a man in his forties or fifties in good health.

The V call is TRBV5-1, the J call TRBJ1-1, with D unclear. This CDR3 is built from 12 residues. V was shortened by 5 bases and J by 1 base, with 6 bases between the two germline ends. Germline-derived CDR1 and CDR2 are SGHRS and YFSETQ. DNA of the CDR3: TGCGCCAGCAGTTCTGGGAACACTGAAGCTTTCTTT. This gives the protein CASSSGNTEAFF.

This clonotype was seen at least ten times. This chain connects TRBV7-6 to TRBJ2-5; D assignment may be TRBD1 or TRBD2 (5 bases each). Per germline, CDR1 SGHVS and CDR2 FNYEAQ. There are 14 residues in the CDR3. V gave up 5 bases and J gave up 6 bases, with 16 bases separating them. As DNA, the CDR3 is TGTGCCAGCAGCCCCGTCGGGGCCATCAAGACCCAGTACTTC. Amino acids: CASSPVGAIKTQYF.

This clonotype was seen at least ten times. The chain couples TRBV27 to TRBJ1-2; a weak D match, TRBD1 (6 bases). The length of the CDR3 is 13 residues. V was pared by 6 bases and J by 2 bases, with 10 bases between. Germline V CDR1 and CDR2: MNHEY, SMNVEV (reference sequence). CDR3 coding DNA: TGTGCCAGCAGGGCAGACAGGAACTATGGCTACACCTTC. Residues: CASRADRNYGYTF.

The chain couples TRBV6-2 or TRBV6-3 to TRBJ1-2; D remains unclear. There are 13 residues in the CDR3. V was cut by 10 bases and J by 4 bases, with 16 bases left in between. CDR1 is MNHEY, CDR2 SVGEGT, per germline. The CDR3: CATWTANRYGYTF. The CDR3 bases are TGTGCCACCTGGACGGCCAACCGCTATGGCTACACCTTC.

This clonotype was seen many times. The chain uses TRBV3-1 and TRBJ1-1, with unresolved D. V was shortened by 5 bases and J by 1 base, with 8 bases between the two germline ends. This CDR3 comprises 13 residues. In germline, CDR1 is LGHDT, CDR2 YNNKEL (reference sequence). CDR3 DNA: TGTGCCAGCAGCGCCCAGGAGAACACTGAAGCTTTCTTT. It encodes CASSAQENTEAFF. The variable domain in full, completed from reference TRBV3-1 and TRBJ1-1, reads DTAVSQTPKYLVTQMGNDKSIKCEQNLGHDTMYWYKQDSKKFLKIMFSYNNKELIINETVPNRFSPKSPDKAHLNLHINSLELGDSAVYFCASSAQENTEAFFGQGTRLTVV.

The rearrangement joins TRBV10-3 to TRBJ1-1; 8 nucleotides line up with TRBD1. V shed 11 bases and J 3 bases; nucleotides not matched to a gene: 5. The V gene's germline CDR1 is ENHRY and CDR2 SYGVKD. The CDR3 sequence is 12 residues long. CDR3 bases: TGTGCCTCCAGGGGGCTTGACACTGAAGCTTTCTTT. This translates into CASRGLDTEAFF.

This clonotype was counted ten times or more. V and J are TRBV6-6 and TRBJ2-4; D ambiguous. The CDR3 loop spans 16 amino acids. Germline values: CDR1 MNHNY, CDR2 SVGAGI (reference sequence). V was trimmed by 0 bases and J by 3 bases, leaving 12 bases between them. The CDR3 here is CASSYSGTQNKNIQYF. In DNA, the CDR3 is TGTGCCAGCAGTTACTCCGGCACACAGAACAAAAACATTCAGTACTTC.

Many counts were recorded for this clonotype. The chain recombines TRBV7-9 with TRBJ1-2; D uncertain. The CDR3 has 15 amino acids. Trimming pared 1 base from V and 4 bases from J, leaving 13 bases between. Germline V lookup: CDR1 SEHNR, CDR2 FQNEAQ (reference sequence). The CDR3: CASSLDWNPGYGYTF. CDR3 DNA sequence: TGTGCCAGCAGCTTAGATTGGAATCCGGGCTATGGCTACACCTTC.

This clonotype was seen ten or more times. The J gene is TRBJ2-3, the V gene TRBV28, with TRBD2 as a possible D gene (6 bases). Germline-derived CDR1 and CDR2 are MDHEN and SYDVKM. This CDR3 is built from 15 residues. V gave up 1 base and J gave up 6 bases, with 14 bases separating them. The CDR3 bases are TGTGCCAGCAGTTTATTTCGCGGGAATAGGGATACGCAGTATTTT. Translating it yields CASSLFRGNRDTQYF.

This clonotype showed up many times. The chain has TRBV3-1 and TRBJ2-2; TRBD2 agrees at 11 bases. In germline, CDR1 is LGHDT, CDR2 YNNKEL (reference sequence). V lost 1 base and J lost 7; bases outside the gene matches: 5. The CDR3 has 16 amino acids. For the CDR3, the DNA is TGTGCCAGCAGCCAAGTCACTAGCGGGAGTTACGGGGAGCTGTTTTTT. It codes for CASSQVTSGSYGELFF.

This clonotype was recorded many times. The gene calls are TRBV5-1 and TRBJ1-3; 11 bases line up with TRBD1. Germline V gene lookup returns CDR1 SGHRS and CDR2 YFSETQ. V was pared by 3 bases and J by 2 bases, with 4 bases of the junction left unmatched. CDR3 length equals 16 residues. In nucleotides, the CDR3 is TGCGCCAGCAGCTCCGGACAGGGGGCAGCTGGAAACACCATATATTTT. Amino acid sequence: CASSSGQGAAGNTIYF.

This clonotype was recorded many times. The CDR3 DNA reads as TGTGCCAGCAGCCAAGATAGGCGACACTACAATGAGCAGTTCTTC. It specifies CASSQDRRHYNEQFF. The V and J genes are TRBV3-1 and TRBJ2-1; D not resolved. Germline V lookup: CDR1 LGHDT, CDR2 YNNKEL (reference sequence). This CDR3 contains 15 residues. V lost 0 bases and J 3 bases, leaving 9 bases between the germline ends.

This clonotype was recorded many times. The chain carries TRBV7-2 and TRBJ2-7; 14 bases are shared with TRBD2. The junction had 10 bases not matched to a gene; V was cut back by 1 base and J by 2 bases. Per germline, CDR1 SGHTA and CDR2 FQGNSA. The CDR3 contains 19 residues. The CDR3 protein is CASSLGLAGGPGSPYEQYF. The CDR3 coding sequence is TGTGCCAGCAGCTTAGGACTAGCGGGAGGGCCGGGAAGCCCCTACGAGCAGTACTTC.

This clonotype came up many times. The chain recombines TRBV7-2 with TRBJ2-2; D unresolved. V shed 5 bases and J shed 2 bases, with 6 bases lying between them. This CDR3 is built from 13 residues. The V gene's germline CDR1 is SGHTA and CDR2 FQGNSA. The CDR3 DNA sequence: TGTGCCAGCAGCCCCCTTAACACCGGGGAGCTGTTTTTT. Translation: CASSPLNTGELFF.

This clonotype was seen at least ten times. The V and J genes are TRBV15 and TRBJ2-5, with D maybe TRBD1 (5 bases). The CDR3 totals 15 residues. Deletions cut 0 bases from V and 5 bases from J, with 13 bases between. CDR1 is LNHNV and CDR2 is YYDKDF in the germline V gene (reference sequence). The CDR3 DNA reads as TGTGCCACCAGCAGAGAATGGGCCCCAGGGGAGACCCAGTACTTC. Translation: CATSREWAPGETQYF.

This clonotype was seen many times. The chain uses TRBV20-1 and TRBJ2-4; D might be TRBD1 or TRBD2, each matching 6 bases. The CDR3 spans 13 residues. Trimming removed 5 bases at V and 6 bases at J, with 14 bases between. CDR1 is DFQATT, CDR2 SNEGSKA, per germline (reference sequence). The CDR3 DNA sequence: TGCAGTGCTGGCAAGGGGGGTTTAAACATTCAGTACTTC. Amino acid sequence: CSAGKGGLNIQYF.

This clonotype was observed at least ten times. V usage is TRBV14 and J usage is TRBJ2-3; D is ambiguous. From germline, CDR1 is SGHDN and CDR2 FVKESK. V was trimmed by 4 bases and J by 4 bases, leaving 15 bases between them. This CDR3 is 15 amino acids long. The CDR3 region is CASSRDPTPADTQYF. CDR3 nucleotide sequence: TGTGCCAGCAGCCGAGATCCCACCCCCGCAGATACGCAGTATTTT.

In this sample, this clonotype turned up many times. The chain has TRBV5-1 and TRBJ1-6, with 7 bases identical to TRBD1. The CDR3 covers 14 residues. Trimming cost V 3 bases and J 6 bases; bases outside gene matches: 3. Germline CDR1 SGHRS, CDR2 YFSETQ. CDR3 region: CASSSGTVNSPLHF. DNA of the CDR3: TGCGCCAGCAGCTCCGGGACAGTTAATTCACCCCTCCACTTT.

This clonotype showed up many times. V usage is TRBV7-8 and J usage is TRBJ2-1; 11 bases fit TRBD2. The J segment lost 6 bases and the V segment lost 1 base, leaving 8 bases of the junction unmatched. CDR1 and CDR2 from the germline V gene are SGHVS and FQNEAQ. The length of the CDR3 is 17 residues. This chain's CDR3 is CASSLVLAGGPTNEQFF. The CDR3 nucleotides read TGTGCCAGCAGCTTAGTTCTAGCGGGGGGTCCTACCAATGAGCAGTTCTTC. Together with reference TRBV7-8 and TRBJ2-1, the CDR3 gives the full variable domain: GAGVSQSPRYKVAKRGQDVALRCDPISGHVSLFWYQQALGQGPEFLTYFQNEAQLDKSGLPSDRFFAERPEGSVSTLKIQRTQQEDSAVYLCASSLVLAGGPTNEQFFGPGTRLTVL.

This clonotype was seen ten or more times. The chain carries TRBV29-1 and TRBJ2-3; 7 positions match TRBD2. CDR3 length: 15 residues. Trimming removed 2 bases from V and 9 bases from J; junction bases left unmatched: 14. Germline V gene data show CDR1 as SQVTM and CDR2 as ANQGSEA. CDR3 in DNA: TGCAGCGTTGAATCGGGCGGAAGCGGGGAAACAACGCAGTATTTT. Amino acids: CSVESGGSGETTQYF.

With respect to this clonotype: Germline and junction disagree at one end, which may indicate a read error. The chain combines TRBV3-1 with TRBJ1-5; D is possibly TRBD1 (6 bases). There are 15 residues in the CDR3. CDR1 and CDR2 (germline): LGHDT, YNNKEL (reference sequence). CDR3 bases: TGTGTCAGCAGCCAAGACCACAGGGGCAATCAGCCCCAGCATTTT. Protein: CVSSQDHRGNQPQHF.

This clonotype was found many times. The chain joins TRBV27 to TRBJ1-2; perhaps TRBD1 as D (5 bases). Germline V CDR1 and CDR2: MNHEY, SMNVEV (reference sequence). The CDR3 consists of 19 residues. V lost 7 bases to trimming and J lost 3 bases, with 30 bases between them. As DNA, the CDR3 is TGTGCCAGCATGAAAGTGGGGGATTTATTCGGGGATATGGACTATGGCTACACCTTC. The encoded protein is CASMKVGDLFGDMDYGYTF.

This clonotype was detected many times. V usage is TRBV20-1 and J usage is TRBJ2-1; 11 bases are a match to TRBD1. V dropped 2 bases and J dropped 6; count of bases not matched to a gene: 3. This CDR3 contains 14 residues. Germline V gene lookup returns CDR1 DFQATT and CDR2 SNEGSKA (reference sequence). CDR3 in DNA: TGCAGTGCTAGATGGGGGACAGGGGGCAATGAGCAGTTCTTC. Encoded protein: CSARWGTGGNEQFF.

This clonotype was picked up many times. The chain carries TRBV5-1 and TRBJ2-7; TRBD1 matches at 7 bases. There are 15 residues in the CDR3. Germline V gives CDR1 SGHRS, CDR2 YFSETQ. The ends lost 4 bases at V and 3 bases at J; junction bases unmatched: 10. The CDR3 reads CASSMTPGQSYEQYF. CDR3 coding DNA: TGCGCCAGCAGCATGACTCCGGGACAGAGCTACGAGCAGTACTTC.

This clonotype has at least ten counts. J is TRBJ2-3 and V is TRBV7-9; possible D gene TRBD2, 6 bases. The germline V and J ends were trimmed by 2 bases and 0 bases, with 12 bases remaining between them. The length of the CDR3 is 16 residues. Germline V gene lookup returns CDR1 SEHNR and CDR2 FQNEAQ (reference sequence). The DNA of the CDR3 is TGTGCCAGCAGCTTAAGCGGGTCCTCGAGCACAGATACGCAGTATTTT. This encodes CASSLSGSSSTDTQYF.

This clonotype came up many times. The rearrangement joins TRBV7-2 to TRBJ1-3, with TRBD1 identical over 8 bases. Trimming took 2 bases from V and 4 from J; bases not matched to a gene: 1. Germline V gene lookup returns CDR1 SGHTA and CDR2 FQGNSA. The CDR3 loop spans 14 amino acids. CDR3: CASSLQGAGNTIYF. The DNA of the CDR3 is TGTGCCAGCAGCTTACAGGGGGCAGGAAACACCATATATTTT.